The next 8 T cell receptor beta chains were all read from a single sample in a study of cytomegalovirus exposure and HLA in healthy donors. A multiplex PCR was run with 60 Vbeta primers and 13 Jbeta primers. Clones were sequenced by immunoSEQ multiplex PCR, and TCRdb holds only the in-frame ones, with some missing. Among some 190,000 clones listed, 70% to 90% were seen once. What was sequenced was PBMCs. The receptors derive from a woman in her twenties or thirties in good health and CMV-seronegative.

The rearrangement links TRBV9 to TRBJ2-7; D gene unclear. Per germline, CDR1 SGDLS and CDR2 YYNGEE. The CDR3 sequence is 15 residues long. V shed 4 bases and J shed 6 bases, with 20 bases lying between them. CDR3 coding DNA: TGTGCCAGCAGCCTTACGAGTGGAGTTCCTGGCGAGCAGTACTTC. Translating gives CASSLTSGVPGEQYF.

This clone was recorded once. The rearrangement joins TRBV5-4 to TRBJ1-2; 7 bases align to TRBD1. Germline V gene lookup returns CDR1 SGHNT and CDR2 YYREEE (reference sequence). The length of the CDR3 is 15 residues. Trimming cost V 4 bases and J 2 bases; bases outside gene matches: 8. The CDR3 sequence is CASSHPDRFNYGYTF. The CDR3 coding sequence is TGTGCCAGCAGCCACCCGGACAGGTTCAACTATGGCTACACCTTC.

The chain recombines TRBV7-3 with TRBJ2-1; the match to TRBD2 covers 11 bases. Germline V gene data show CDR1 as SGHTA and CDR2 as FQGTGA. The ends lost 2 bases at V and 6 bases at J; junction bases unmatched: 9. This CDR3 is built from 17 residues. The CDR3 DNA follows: TGTGCCAGCAGCTTAGGGGTTAGCGGGAGGGCCCGCAATGAGCAGTTCTTC. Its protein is CASSLGVSGRARNEQFF.

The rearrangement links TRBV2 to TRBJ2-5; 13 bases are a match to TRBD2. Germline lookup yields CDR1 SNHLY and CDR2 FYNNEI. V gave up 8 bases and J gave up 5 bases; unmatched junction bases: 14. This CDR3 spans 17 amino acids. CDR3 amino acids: CASAVQGLAGEGETQYF. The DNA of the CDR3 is TGTGCCAGCGCCGTCCAAGGACTAGCGGGGGAGGGGGAGACCCAGTACTTC.

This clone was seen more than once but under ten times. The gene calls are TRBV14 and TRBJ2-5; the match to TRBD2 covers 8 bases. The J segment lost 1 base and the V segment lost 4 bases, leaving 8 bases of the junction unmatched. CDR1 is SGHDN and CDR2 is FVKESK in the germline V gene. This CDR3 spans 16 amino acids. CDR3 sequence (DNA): TGTGCCAGCAGCCCAGGACTAGCCCTCATCCAAGAGACCCAGTACTTC. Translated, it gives CASSPGLALIQETQYF.

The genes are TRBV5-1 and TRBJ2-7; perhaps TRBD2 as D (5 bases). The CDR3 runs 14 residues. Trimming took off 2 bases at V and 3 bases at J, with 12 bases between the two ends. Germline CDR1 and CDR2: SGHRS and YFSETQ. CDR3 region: CASSLLLGHYEQYF. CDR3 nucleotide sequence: TGCGCCAGCAGCTTACTACTAGGGCACTACGAGCAGTACTTC.

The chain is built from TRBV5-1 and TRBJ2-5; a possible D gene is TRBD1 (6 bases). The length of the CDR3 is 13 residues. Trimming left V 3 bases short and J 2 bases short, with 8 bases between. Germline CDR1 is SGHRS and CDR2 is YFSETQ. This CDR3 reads CASSSGVQETQYF. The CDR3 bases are TGCGCCAGCAGCTCAGGGGTTCAAGAGACCCAGTACTTC.

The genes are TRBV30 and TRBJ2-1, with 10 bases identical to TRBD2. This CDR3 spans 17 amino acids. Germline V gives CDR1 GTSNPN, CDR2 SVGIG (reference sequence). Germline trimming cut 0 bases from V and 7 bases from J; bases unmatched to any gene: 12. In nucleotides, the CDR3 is TGTGCCTGGAGTGTACCGAGCGGGGGGGCTCGAGGTAATGAGCAGTTCTTC. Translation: CAWSVPSGGARGNEQFF.